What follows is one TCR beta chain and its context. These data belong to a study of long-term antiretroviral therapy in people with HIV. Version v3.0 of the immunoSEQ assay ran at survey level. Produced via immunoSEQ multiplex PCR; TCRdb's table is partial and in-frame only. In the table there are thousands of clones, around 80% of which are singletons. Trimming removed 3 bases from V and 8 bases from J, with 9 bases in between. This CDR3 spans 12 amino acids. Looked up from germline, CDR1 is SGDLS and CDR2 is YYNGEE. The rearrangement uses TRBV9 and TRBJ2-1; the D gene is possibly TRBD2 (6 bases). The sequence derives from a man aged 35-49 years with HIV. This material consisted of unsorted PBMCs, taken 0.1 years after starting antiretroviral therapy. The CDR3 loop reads CASSGGLHEQFF. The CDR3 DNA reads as TGTGCCAGCAGCGGGGGACTGCATGAGCAGTTCTTC.